Following are 10 T cell receptor beta chains from one sample sequenced in a study of spatial heterogeneity in lung cancer. MiXCR, run by TCRdb on the 5' RACE reads, gives a single entry per CDR3 protein. This sample carries 50,000 or so distinct CDR3 sequences, roughly 7.2% of them seen once, and the ten largest clones take 13%. This sample's time point: sample taken at primary tumor resection. From tumor, nontumor lung or frozen PBMC, whole RNA was taken unsorted for sequencing. This sample comprised PBMCs, obtained at surgery. These receptors were collected from a female donor with early-stage non-small cell lung cancer.

In its sample, this clonotype was seen many times. The chain couples TRBV19 to TRBJ2-1; D not resolved. Germline assignment: CDR1 LNHDA and CDR2 SQIVND (reference sequence). The V gene lost 6 bases and the J gene lost 2 bases, with 17 bases spanning the gap. The CDR3 is made up of 16 amino acids. CDR3 residues: CASRSSSIQTYNEQFF. The CDR3 region has the DNA TGTGCCAGTAGGTCATCGAGCATACAGACCTACAATGAGCAGTTCTTC.

The table lists this clonotype with a few counts. The chain combines TRBV28 with TRBJ2-2, with TRBD1 matching 8 bases. Germline V gene sequence: CDR1 MDHEN, CDR2 SYDVKM. V lost 5 bases to trimming and J lost 1 base; unmatched junction nucleotides: 6. This CDR3 has 16 residues. CDR3 residues: CASSTQGARNTGELFF. CDR3 bases: TGTGCCAGCAGTACTCAGGGGGCTCGGAACACCGGGGAGCTGTTTTTT.

This clonotype has only a few counts. The chain has TRBV5-1 and TRBJ2-1; TRBD2 is a possible D gene (5 bases). In germline, CDR1 is SGHRS, CDR2 YFSETQ. Trimming cost V 1 base and J 0 bases, with 14 bases left between them. The CDR3 sequence is 17 residues long. This CDR3 reads CASSLRRSVSSYNEQFF. The CDR3 region has the DNA TGCGCCAGCAGCTTGAGGCGTAGCGTAAGCTCCTACAATGAGCAGTTCTTC.

In its sample, this clonotype was seen a few times. This chain uses TRBV5-1 with TRBJ1-5; weak D call: TRBD1 (5 bases). This CDR3 spans 13 amino acids. The V and J ends lost 0 bases and 7 bases respectively, with 8 bases between them. The germline gives CDR1 SGHRS, CDR2 YFSETQ. For the CDR3, the DNA is TGCGCCAGCAGCTTGGAGGGACGGCAGCCCCAGCATTTT. Protein: CASSLEGRQPQHF.

This clonotype was recorded many times. The chain links TRBV7-9 to TRBJ1-1; D is perhaps TRBD1 (5 bases). Trimming shortened V by 6 bases and J by 7 bases, and 21 bases separated the two germline ends. Germline V gene lookup returns CDR1 SEHNR and CDR2 FQNEAQ (reference sequence). The CDR3 is made up of 15 amino acids. CDR3: CASSLKGRPVDEAFF. CDR3 nucleotide sequence: TGTGCCAGCAGTCTCAAGGGACGGCCCGTAGATGAAGCTTTCTTT.

This chain joins TRBV2 and TRBJ2-7, with 10 positions matching TRBD2. The V gene's germline CDR1 is SNHLY and CDR2 FYNNEI. The CDR3 runs to 16 residues. V lost 6 bases to trimming and J lost 3 bases; unmatched junction nucleotides: 11. This CDR3 is CASSETLLAGLYEQYF. The CDR3 nucleotides are TGTGCCAGCAGCGAGACTTTACTAGCGGGGCTCTACGAGCAGTACTTC.

At least ten counts were recorded for this clonotype. The chain joins TRBV19 to TRBJ2-1; TRBD1 matches at 7 bases. Germline-derived CDR1 and CDR2 are LNHDA and SQIVND (reference sequence). This CDR3 is 14 amino acids long. V lost 4 bases to trimming and J lost 4 bases; unmatched junction nucleotides: 4. DNA for the CDR3: TGTGCCAGTAGTACCGGGACAGAATACAATGAGCAGTTCTTC. It yields the protein CASSTGTEYNEQFF.

At least ten counts were recorded for this clonotype. The chain couples TRBV7-2 to TRBJ1-4; D is unclear. Germline V gene sequence: CDR1 SGHTA, CDR2 FQGNSA. The CDR3 contains 15 residues. Trimming took 6 bases from V and 4 from J, leaving 15 bases between them. In DNA form, the CDR3 reads TGTGCCAGCAGTCTTAGATGGGGAGATAATGAAAAACTGTTTTTT. Its translation: CASSLRWGDNEKLFF. Full variable domain (remainder filled in from reference TRBV7-2 and TRBJ1-4): GAGVSQSPSNKVTEKGKDVELRCDPISGHTALYWYRQSLGQGLEFLIYFQGNSAPDKSGLPSDRFSAERTGGSVSTLTIQRTQQEDSAVYLCASSLRWGDNEKLFFGSGTQLSVL.

This clonotype has just a few counts. The gene calls are TRBV7-2 and TRBJ2-7; TRBD2 matches 11 bases. CDR3 size: 15 residues. Germline CDR1 SGHTA, CDR2 FQGNSA. V was clipped by 5 bases and J by 1 base; unmatched bases: 4. The CDR3 sequence is CASSPRLAGSYEQYF. CDR3 in DNA: TGTGCCAGCAGCCCCAGACTAGCGGGGTCCTACGAGCAGTACTTC.

This clonotype was picked up a small number of times. This chain uses TRBV5-6 with TRBJ1-1; D ambiguous. V lost 4 bases to trimming and J lost 0 bases, with 13 bases between them. The CDR3 contains 15 residues. Germline V gives CDR1 SGHDT, CDR2 YYEEEE. CDR3 bases: TGTGCCAGCAGCCACTGGCGGCAAATGAACACTGAAGCTTTCTTT. This encodes CASSHWRQMNTEAFF.